The 24 T cell receptor beta chains below come from one sample, sequenced in a study of identical twins. TCRdb ran MiXCR on the 5' RACE reads and lists one entry per CDR3 protein. Here the sample spans roughly 200,000 distinct CDR3 sequences, less than 8% being singletons. The sample was also reused in another study, on yellow fever vaccine responses in identical twins.

What was sequenced was memory (CD45RO+) T cells sorted from blood. The receptor source for this set is a woman aged 18 to 35 in good health.

Ten or more counts support this clonotype. The rearrangement uses TRBV6-5 and TRBJ2-3, with D perhaps TRBD1 (6 bases). The V end lost 2 bases, the J end lost 6 bases, and 12 bases lay between the germline ends. CDR1 is MNHEY and CDR2 is SVGAGI in the germline V gene. This CDR3 has 14 amino acids. CDR3 in DNA: TGTGCCAGCAGTTACCGGACAGAGGCCGATACGCAGTATTTT. Translated: CASSYRTEADTQYF.

This clonotype was observed many times. The V gene is TRBV20-1, the J gene TRBJ2-7; 13 bases match TRBD2. Per the germline V gene, CDR1 is DFQATT and CDR2 is SNEGSKA (reference sequence). This CDR3 contains 18 residues. The V segment lost 3 bases and the J segment 0 bases; nucleotides outside the gene matches: 11. CDR3 sequence reads: CSARFFSGLAGSSYEQYF. The CDR3 DNA sequence: TGCAGTGCTAGGTTTTTTTCGGGACTAGCGGGAAGCTCCTACGAGCAGTACTTC.

This clonotype has ten or more counts. The CDR3 DNA reads as TGCGCCAGCAGACCCGAGATATACTTGAACACTGAAGCTTTCTTT. This gives the protein CASRPEIYLNTEAFF. The V gene is TRBV4-1, the J gene TRBJ1-1, with D uncertain. From germline, CDR1 is MGHRA and CDR2 YSYEKL. CDR3 length: 15 amino acids. V was pared by 6 bases and J by 0 bases, with 14 bases between.

This clonotype has more than one count but fewer than ten. The chain employs TRBV7-2 and TRBJ2-7; the D is unclear. Germline-derived CDR1 and CDR2 are SGHTA and FQGNSA. The CDR3 has 14 amino acids. V gave up 4 bases and J gave up 3 bases, with 13 bases separating them. The CDR3 bases are TGTGCCAGCAGCTCCGGGCTGGGTTACTACGAGCAGTACTTC. This translates into CASSSGLGYYEQYF.

This clonotype has at least ten counts. The rearrangement joins TRBV7-9 to TRBJ2-4; D is possibly TRBD1 (6 bases). CDR3 length: 14 amino acids. Germline values: CDR1 SEHNR, CDR2 FQNEAQ (reference sequence). The V end lost 5 bases, the J end lost 7 bases, and 15 bases lay between the germline ends. The CDR3 loop is CASSLPQGWNIQYF. CDR3 nucleotide sequence: TGTGCCAGCAGCCTACCACAGGGATGGAACATTCAGTACTTC. Filled out from reference TRBV7-9 and TRBJ2-4, the complete variable domain reads DTGVSQNPRHKITKRGQNVTFRCDPISEHNRLYWYRQTLGQGPEFLTYFQNEAQLEKSRLLSDRFSAERPKGSFSTLEIQRTEQGDSAMYLCASSLPQGWNIQYFGAGTRLSVL.

Written as DNA, the CDR3 is TGCAGCGTCATCCGGGACAGGCTTTACGAGACCCAGTACTTC. Encoded protein: CSVIRDRLYETQYF. V usage is TRBV29-1 and J usage is TRBJ2-5; 8 positions agree with TRBD1. CDR1 SQVTM and CDR2 ANQGSEA come from the germline V gene. The V gene end was trimmed by 6 bases and the J gene end by 5 bases; junction bases not matched to a gene: 11. The CDR3 runs 14 residues.

In this sample, this clonotype turned up many times. The V call is TRBV6-2 or TRBV6-3, the J call TRBJ2-7; D gene uncertain. CDR1 is MNHEY and CDR2 is SVGEGT in the germline V gene. V lost 2 bases and J 0 bases, leaving 11 bases between the germline ends. The CDR3 loop spans 15 amino acids. This CDR3 reads CASSYPGSASYEQYF. CDR3 in DNA: TGTGCCAGCAGTTACCCTGGTTCCGCCTCCTACGAGCAGTACTTC.

At least ten counts were recorded for this clonotype. The genes are TRBV2 and TRBJ2-3; tentatively, D is TRBD1 or TRBD2 (5 bases each). Trimming pared 4 bases from V and 0 bases from J, leaving 5 bases between. The CDR3 is made up of 13 amino acids. Germline V gene sequence: CDR1 SNHLY, CDR2 FYNNEI. The DNA of the CDR3 is TGTGCCAGCAGTGGGGACAGCACAGATACGCAGTATTTT. It specifies CASSGDSTDTQYF.

The CDR3 sequence: CASRRTTNTGELFF. The CDR3 DNA sequence: TGTGCCAGCAGAAGGACAACGAACACCGGGGAGCTGTTTTTT. V is TRBV12-3 or TRBV12-4 and J is TRBJ2-2, with D perhaps TRBD1 (5 bases). CDR3 length: 14 amino acids. Trimming left V 6 bases short and J 0 bases short, with 8 bases between.

In this sample, this clonotype turned up many times. This sequence joins TRBV7-2 and TRBJ2-5; D is undetermined. Germline CDR1 and CDR2: SGHTA and FQGNSA. CDR3 size: 12 residues. V dropped 5 bases and J dropped 5 bases, with 9 bases sitting between them. The CDR3 DNA follows: TGTGCCAGCAGCGATCCGAAGGAGACCCAGTACTTC. Translation gives CASSDPKETQYF. The full variable domain, with the rest looked up from reference TRBV7-2 and TRBJ2-5, is GAGVSQSPSNKVTEKGKDVELRCDPISGHTALYWYRQSLGQGLEFLIYFQGNSAPDKSGLPSDRFSAERTGGSVSTLTIQRTQQEDSAVYLCASSDPKETQYFGPGTRLLVL.

This clonotype was recorded a few times. The J gene is TRBJ2-5, the V gene TRBV11-2; TRBD2 agrees at 13 bases. The CDR3 has 17 residues. Germline-derived CDR1 and CDR2 are SGHAT and FQNNGV. J was trimmed by 5 bases and V by 6 bases; bases with no gene match: 12. The CDR3 region has the DNA TGTGCCAGCAGTCCAAACCGACTAGCGGGGGGTCCGGAGACCCAGTACTTC. It codes for CASSPNRLAGGPETQYF.

This clonotype was observed many times. This sequence joins TRBV2 and TRBJ2-7, with D uncertain. The CDR3 covers 13 residues. The V gene lost 1 base and the J gene lost 3 bases, with 7 bases spanning the gap. Germline CDR1 reads SNHLY; CDR2 reads FYNNEI. The CDR3 DNA is TGTGCCAGCAGTGAAGACGCGTACTACGAGCAGTACTTC. Translated, it gives CASSEDAYYEQYF.

This clonotype has more than one count but fewer than ten. The chain has TRBV5-5 and TRBJ2-3; TRBD2 is a possible D gene (5 bases). V was cut by 2 bases and J by 6 bases, with 10 bases left in between. The length of the CDR3 is 13 residues. Germline CDR1 and CDR2: SGHKS and YYEKEE (reference sequence). CDR3 coding DNA: TGTGCCAGCAGCTTTTTAGACTATGATACGCAGTATTTT. The encoded protein is CASSFLDYDTQYF.

The V gene is TRBV24-1, the J gene TRBJ2-3, with TRBD2 identical over 11 bases. V shed 5 bases and J 2 bases; nucleotides not matched to a gene: 5. Germline V CDR1 and CDR2: KGHDR, SFDVKD. CDR3 size: 16 residues. The CDR3 DNA reads as TGTGCCACCAGTGCTAGCGGGAGGACAAACACAGATACGCAGTATTTT. Translated, it gives CATSASGRTNTDTQYF.

This chain links TRBV7-9 with TRBJ1-2; 7 positions agree with TRBD1. Germline CDR1 reads SEHNR; CDR2 reads FQNEAQ (reference sequence). This CDR3 has 15 amino acids. V shed 5 bases, J shed 2 bases, and the junction held 8 bases outside the gene matches. The CDR3 DNA is TGTGCCAGCAGCGAATGGGACAGAACAAACTATGGCTACACCTTC. Amino acids: CASSEWDRTNYGYTF.

The chain carries TRBV28 and TRBJ2-5; TRBD1 is a possible D gene (6 bases). V lost 8 bases and J 4 bases, leaving 14 bases between the germline ends. Germline CDR1 and CDR2: MDHEN and SYDVKM. The CDR3 consists of 13 residues. This CDR3 reads CASAPQGGETQYF. CDR3 in DNA: TGTGCCAGCGCCCCACAGGGTGGAGAGACCCAGTACTTC.

There are many counts of this clonotype. The V and J genes are TRBV12-3 or TRBV12-4 and TRBJ1-2; the D gene is possibly TRBD1 (6 bases). V was clipped by 6 bases and J by 0 bases, with 14 bases between them. The CDR3 is 15 amino acids. The DNA for the CDR3 is TGTGCCAGCAGCCCTAACGGACAGACTAACTATGGCTACACCTTC. Its translation: CASSPNGQTNYGYTF.

This clonotype has more than one count but fewer than ten. This chain links TRBV20-1 with TRBJ2-1; D is possibly TRBD1 (6 bases). The germline CDR1 and CDR2 sequences are DFQATT and SNEGSKA (reference sequence). The CDR3 length is 14 residues. The V and J ends lost 5 bases and 4 bases respectively, with 15 bases between them. This CDR3 reads CSALGLQGYNEQFF. CDR3 nucleotides: TGCAGTGCTTTGGGGCTCCAGGGGTACAATGAGCAGTTCTTC.

The sample holds many counts of this clonotype. This chain uses TRBV18 with TRBJ2-3, with D uncertain. V was shortened by 6 bases and J by 6 bases, with 7 bases between the two germline ends. CDR1 and CDR2 (germline): KGHSH, LQKENI. The CDR3 totals 11 residues. For the CDR3, the DNA is TGTGCCAGCTCTCCGGGCGATACGCAGTATTTT. Amino acid sequence: CASSPGDTQYF.

The chain recombines TRBV11-1 with TRBJ2-1, with TRBD2 matching over 12 bases. The CDR3 is 18 amino acids. The ends lost 1 base at V and 6 bases at J; junction bases unmatched: 10. Germline CDR1 SGHAT, CDR2 FQDESV (reference sequence). The CDR3 DNA sequence: TGTGCCAGCAGCTTAGGCGGACTAGCGGGAATGGGACGCAATGAGCAGTTCTTC. It encodes CASSLGGLAGMGRNEQFF.

This clonotype was found a few times. This chain uses TRBV7-2 with TRBJ2-7; TRBD2 matches 8 bases. The trim removed 2 bases at V and 4 bases at J, leaving 4 bases unmatched. Germline CDR1 SGHTA, CDR2 FQGNSA. The CDR3 loop spans 14 amino acids. Written as DNA, the CDR3 is TGTGCCAGCAGCTTACCGGGGGGGGGTTACGAGCAGTACTTC. Its translation: CASSLPGGGYEQYF.

This clonotype was recorded at least ten times. This CDR3 reads CASSVAPGGGSTDTQYF. CDR3 bases: TGTGCCAGCAGTGTCGCCCCCGGCGGGGGGAGCACAGATACGCAGTATTTT. The J gene is TRBJ2-3, the V gene TRBV6-4; 8 bases line up with TRBD2. Germline V lookup: CDR1 MRHNA, CDR2 SNTAGT. This CDR3 comprises 17 residues. Unmatched junction bases numbered 9, after V lost 4 bases and J lost 0 bases.

The chain joins TRBV25-1 to TRBJ1-5; 8 nucleotides align to TRBD1. V shed 4 bases, J shed 4 bases, and the junction held 3 bases outside the gene matches. Germline CDR1 reads MGHDK; CDR2 reads SYGVNS. There are 14 residues in the CDR3. This CDR3 reads CASSGDRPNQPQHF. The DNA for the CDR3 is TGTGCCAGCAGTGGGGACAGGCCGAATCAGCCCCAGCATTTT.

At least ten counts were recorded for this clonotype. This chain joins TRBV28 and TRBJ2-7; 9 bases map to TRBD1. V lost 0 bases, J lost 6 bases, and 6 bases stayed unmatched. The CDR3 runs 15 residues. Germline V gives CDR1 MDHEN, CDR2 SYDVKM. CDR3 sequence reads: CASSLWHRGQSEQYF. The CDR3 nucleotides read TGTGCCAGCAGTTTATGGCACAGGGGGCAGTCCGAGCAGTACTTC.